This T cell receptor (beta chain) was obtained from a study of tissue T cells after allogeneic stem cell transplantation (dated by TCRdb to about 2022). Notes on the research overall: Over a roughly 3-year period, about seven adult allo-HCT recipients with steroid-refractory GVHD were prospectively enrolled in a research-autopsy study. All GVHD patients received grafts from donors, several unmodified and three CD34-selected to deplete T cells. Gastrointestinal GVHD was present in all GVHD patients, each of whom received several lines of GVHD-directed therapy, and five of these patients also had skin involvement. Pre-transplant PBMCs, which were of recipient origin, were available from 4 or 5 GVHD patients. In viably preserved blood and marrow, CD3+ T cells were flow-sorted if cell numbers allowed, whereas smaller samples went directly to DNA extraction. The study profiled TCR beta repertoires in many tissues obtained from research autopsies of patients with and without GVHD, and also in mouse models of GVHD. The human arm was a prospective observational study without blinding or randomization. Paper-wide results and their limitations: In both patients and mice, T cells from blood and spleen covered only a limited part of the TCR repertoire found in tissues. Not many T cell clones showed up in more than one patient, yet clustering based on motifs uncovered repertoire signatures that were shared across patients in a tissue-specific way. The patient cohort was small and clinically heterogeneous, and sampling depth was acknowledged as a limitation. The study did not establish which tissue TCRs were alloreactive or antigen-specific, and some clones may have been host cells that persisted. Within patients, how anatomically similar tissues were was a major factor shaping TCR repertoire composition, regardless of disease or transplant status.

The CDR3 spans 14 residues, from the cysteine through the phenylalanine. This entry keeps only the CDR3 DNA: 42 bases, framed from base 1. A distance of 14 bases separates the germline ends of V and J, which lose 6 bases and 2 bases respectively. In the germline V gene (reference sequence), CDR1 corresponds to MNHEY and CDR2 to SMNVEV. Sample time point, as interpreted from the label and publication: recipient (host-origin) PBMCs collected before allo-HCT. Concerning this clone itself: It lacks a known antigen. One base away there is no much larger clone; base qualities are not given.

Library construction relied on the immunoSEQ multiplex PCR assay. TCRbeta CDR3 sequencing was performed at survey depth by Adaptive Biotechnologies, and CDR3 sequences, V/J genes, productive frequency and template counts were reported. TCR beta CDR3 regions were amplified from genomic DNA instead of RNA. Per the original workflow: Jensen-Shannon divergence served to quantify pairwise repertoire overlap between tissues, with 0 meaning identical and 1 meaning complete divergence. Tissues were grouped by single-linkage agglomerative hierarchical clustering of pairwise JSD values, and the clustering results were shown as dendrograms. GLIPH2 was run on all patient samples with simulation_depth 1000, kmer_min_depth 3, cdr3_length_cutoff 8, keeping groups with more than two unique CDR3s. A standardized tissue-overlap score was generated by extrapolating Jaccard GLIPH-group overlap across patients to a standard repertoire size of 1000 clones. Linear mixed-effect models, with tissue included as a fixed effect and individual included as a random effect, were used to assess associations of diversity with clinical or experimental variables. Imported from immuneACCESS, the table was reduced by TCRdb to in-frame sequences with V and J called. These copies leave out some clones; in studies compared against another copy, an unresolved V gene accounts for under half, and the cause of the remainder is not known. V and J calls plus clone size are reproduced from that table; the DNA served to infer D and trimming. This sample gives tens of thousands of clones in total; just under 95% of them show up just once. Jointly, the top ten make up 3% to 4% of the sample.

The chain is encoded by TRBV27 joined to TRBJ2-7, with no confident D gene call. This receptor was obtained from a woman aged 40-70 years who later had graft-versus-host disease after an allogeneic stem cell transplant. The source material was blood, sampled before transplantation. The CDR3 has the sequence CASSLIGNTYEQYF. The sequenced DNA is TGTGCCAGCAGCCTGATAGGGAATACCTACGAGCAGTACTTC.